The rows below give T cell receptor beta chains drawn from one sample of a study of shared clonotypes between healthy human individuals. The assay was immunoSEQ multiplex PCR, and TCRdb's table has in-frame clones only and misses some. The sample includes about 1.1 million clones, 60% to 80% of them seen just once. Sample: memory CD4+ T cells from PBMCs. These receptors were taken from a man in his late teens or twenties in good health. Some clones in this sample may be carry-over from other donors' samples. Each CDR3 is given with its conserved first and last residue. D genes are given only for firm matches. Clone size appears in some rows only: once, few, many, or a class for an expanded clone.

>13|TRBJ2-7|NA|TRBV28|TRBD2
CAPTGREEHEQYF
TGTGCCCCCACGGGGCGGGAGGAACACGAGCAGTACTTC
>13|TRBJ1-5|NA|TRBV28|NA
CASRTRASQPQHF
TGTGCCAGCCGGACCAGAGCCAGTCAGCCCCAGCATTTT
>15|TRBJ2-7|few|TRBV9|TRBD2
CASSPRGTSVYEQYF
TGTGCCAGCAGCCCAAGAGGGACTAGCGTCTACGAGCAGTACTTC
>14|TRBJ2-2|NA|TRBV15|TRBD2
CATRPSGTYGELFF
TGTGCCACCAGACCTAGCGGGACTTACGGGGAGCTGTTTTTT
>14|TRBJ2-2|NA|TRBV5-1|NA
CASSLISGTGELFF
TGCGCCAGCAGCCTCATATCGGGCACCGGGGAGCTGTTTTTT
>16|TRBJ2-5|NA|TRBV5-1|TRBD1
CASSPFGQGGSETQYF
TGCGCCAGCAGCCCTTTTGGACAGGGAGGATCAGAGACCCAGTACTTC
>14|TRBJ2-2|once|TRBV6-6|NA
CASRVGLNTGELFF
TGTGCCAGCAGGGTCGGACTGAACACCGGGGAGCTGTTTTTT
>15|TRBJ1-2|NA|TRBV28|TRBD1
CASSLSGRGYDGYTF
TGTGCCAGCAGTTTATCTGGCAGGGGGTATGATGGCTACACCTTC
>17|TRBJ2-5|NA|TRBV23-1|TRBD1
CASSRKLSRGPQETQYF
TGCGCCAGCAGTCGCAAACTGTCCAGGGGGCCCCAAGAGACCCAGTACTTC
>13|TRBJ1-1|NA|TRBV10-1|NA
CASSESGRTEAFF
TGCGCCAGCAGTGAGTCTGGGAGGACTGAAGCTTTCTTT
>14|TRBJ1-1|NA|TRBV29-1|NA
CSVNEGGVRTEAFF
TGCAGCGTTAACGAGGGGGGGGTACGTACTGAAGCTTTCTTT
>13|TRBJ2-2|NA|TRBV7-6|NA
CASSLAGAGELFF
TGTGCCAGCAGCTTAGCGGGTGCCGGGGAGCTGTTTTTT
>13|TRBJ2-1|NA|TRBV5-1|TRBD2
CASSPGLAHEQFF
TGCGCCAGCAGCCCGGGACTAGCGCATGAGCAGTTCTTC
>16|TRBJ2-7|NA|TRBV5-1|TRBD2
CASSLGSLAEGFKQYF
TGCGCCAGCAGCTTGGGATCACTAGCGGAGGGGTTTAAGCAGTACTTC
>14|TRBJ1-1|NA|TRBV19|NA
CATSRGDLGTEAFF
TGTGCCACCTCGCGTGGGGATTTGGGCACTGAAGCTTTCTTT
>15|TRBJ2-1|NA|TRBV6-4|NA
CASSDEFRSCNEQFF
TGTGCCAGCAGTGACGAGTTTCGCTCCTGCAATGAGCAGTTCTTC
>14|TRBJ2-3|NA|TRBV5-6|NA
CASRDSETTDTQYF
TGTGCCAGCAGGGACTCAGAGACCACAGATACGCAGTATTTC
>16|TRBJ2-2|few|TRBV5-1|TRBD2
CASSSAPSGNTGELFF
TGCGCCAGCAGCTCTGCGCCTAGCGGTAACACCGGGGAGCTGTTTTTT
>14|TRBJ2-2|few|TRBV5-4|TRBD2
CASSLPSGRGELFF
TGTGCCAGCAGCTTGCCTAGCGGGAGGGGGGAGCTGTTTTTT
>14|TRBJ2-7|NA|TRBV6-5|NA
CASSGLGGAYEQYF
TGTGCCAGCAGTGGGCTTGGAGGGGCCTACGAGCAGTACTTC
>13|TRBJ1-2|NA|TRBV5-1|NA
CASSSGDRRGYTF
TGCGCCAGCAGCTCCGGGGACCGTCGAGGCTACACCTTC
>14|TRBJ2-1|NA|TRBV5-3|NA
CARSLRGKYNEQFF
TGTGCCAGAAGCTTGCGGGGAAAATACAATGAGCAGTTCTTC
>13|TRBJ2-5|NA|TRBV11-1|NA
CASSLGPQETQYF
TGTGCCAGCAGCTTAGGGCCACAAGAGACCCAGTACTTC